These 30 T cell receptor beta chains were all obtained from the same sample, sequenced in a study of metastatic and nonmetastatic thyroid tumors. Using MiXCR, TCRdb re-called clones from the PCR reads. This table has under 45,000 clones, approximately 17% appearing once. All patients were untreated before thyroid surgery. What was sequenced was tumor tissue. Receptor source: a female donor with papillary thyroid cancer or a benign thyroid nodule (not recorded which). Some clones in this sample may be carry-over from other donors' samples.

This clone was counted ten times or more. The V and J genes are TRBV10-1 and TRBJ2-1, with D possibly matching TRBD2 (6 bases). Trimming took off 4 bases at V and 7 bases at J, with 14 bases between the two ends. The CDR3 totals 14 residues. Per the germline V gene, CDR1 is WNHNN and CDR2 is SYGVQD (reference sequence). This CDR3 reads CASSVGGSINEQFF. CDR3 nucleotides: TGCGCCAGCAGTGTTGGGGGGTCAATAAATGAGCAGTTCTTC.

This clone was detected ten times or more. A read error may account for a junction end that differs from germline. The genes are TRBV28 and TRBJ2-3; a weak D match, TRBD2 (5 bases). This CDR3 comprises 15 residues. The germline CDR1 and CDR2 sequences are MDHEN and SYDVKM. The CDR3 loop reads CANSLLGERTDTQYF. DNA for the CDR3: TGTGCCAACAGTTTACTGGGAGAACGGACAGATACGCAGTATTTT. Full variable domain (outside the CDR3, taken from reference TRBV28 and TRBJ2-3): DVKVTQSSRYLVKRTGEKVFLECVQDMDHENMFWYRQDPGLGLRLIYFSYDVKMKEKGDIPEGYSVSREKKERFSLILESASTNQTSMYLCANSLLGERTDTQYFGPGTRLTVL.

The table lists this clone with many counts. The rearrangement links TRBV27 to TRBJ1-2; no definite D call. Per the germline V gene, CDR1 is MNHEY and CDR2 is SMNVEV (reference sequence). There are 11 residues in the CDR3. Trimming took off 5 bases at V and 4 bases at J, with 5 bases between the two ends. The CDR3 DNA follows: TGTGCCAGCAGTATGGGCTATGGCTACACCTTC. Translated, it gives CASSMGYGYTF.

The chain couples TRBV6-1 to TRBJ2-5; TRBD1 is a possible D gene (5 bases). Germline V gene sequence: CDR1 MNHNS, CDR2 SASEGT. Between the trimmed V and J ends, which lost 4 bases and 4 bases, there was a span of 7 bases. CDR3 length: 12 residues. The CDR3, as DNA: TGTGCCAGCAGTGGCCAGGGAGAGACCCAGTACTTC. Translating it yields CASSGQGETQYF.

This clone was counted ten times or more. The V and J genes are TRBV20-1 and TRBJ1-5, with D possibly TRBD1 on 6 matching bases. Germline V gives CDR1 DFQATT, CDR2 SNEGSKA (reference sequence). Trimming cost V 6 bases and J 3 bases, with 18 bases left between them. The CDR3 is 15 residues long. Here the CDR3 DNA reads TGCAGTGCCGTGGGGGATGGGGGGCTCAATCAGCCCCAGCATTTT. Protein product: CSAVGDGGLNQPQHF.

The V gene is TRBV11-2, the J gene TRBJ2-7, with a possible D match to TRBD2 (6 bases). From germline, CDR1 is SGHAT and CDR2 FQNNGV. The CDR3 extends over 14 amino acids. The V gene lost 7 bases and the J gene lost 0 bases, with 13 bases spanning the gap. The CDR3 nucleotides read TGTGCCAGCATCTTTACAGCGGGCTCCTACGAGCAGTACTTC. Its protein product is CASIFTAGSYEQYF.

This chain connects TRBV30 to TRBJ1-2; 7 bases align to TRBD1. The CDR3 has 13 amino acids. The ends lost 5 bases at V and 4 bases at J; junction bases unmatched: 7. Germline CDR1 and CDR2: GTSNPN and SVGIG (reference sequence). CDR3 bases: TGTGCCTGGGTCAGAGGGACAGCCTATGGCTACACCTTC. It specifies CAWVRGTAYGYTF.

This clone was picked up many times. The chain recombines TRBV28 with TRBJ2-7, with no clear D. Trimming left V 7 bases short and J 1 base short, with 14 bases between. This CDR3 contains 14 residues. Germline lookup yields CDR1 MDHEN and CDR2 SYDVKM. The CDR3 sequence: CASKLGQGSYEQYF. DNA of the CDR3: TGTGCCAGCAAGTTGGGTCAAGGGTCCTACGAGCAGTACTTC.

This clone was found a few times. The chain combines TRBV7-2 with TRBJ2-7; 8 bases map to TRBD2. The CDR3 runs 12 residues. The germline CDR1 and CDR2 sequences are SGHTA and FQGNSA. V lost 6 bases to trimming and J lost 5 bases; unmatched junction nucleotides: 3. CDR3 coding DNA: TGTGCCAGCAGTCCGACTAGCGACGAGCAGTACTTC. Its protein is CASSPTSDEQYF.

This chain uses TRBV28 with TRBJ1-1, with no clear D. CDR1 is MDHEN, CDR2 SYDVKM, per germline. V was cut by 6 bases and J by 4 bases, with 6 bases left in between. This CDR3 has 11 residues. CDR3 in DNA: TGTGCCAGCAGAAAGAGCACTGAAGCTTTCTTT. Translation gives CASRKSTEAFF.

Turning to this clone: This sample includes further DNA sequences coding for the same CDR3. The V call is TRBV20-1, the J call TRBJ2-7; D not resolved. The CDR3 runs to 12 residues. Germline V gives CDR1 DFQATT, CDR2 SNEGSKA (reference sequence). V was cut by 0 bases and J by 2 bases, with 5 bases left in between. The CDR3 DNA reads TGCAGTGCTAGAGATTTAACCTACGAGCAGTACTTC. Protein sequence: CSARDLTYEQYF.

As to this clone: A much larger clone lies a single base off, so this may be a read error. V gene TRBV29-1 combines with J gene TRBJ2-3; D is unresolved. V lost 5 bases and J lost 4, with 1 base in between. Germline V CDR1 and CDR2: SQVTM, ANQGSEA. The CDR3 is 9 amino acids. The CDR3 DNA is TGCAGCGTTCCAGATACGCAGTATTTT. It specifies CSVPDTQYF.

This clone has a count of ten or more. This chain links TRBV15 with TRBJ1-3; D possibly corresponds to TRBD1 (6 bases). Trimming stripped 8 bases from V and 0 bases from J, with 17 bases between. Germline values: CDR1 LNHNV, CDR2 YYDKDF (reference sequence). CDR3 length equals 16 residues. For the CDR3, the DNA is TGTGCCACCCAGAGGCAGGGACAAACCTCTGGAAACACCATATATTTT. Protein: CATQRQGQTSGNTIYF.

This clone was counted many times. The chain links TRBV4-1 to TRBJ2-7; 16 bases fit TRBD2. This CDR3 has 19 residues. The ends lost 1 base at V and 6 bases at J; junction bases unmatched: 12. Germline V gene sequence: CDR1 MGHRA, CDR2 YSYEKL. The CDR3 reads CASSQGWLGLAGGPVEQYF. CDR3 in DNA: TGCGCCAGCAGCCAAGGGTGGCTGGGACTAGCGGGAGGGCCTGTCGAGCAGTACTTC.

The gene calls are TRBV11-2 and TRBJ1-1; 8 bases match TRBD1. The CDR3 extends over 17 amino acids. Losses at the gene ends were 1 base for V and 9 bases for J; bases not matched to a gene: 16. The germline CDR1 and CDR2 sequences are SGHAT and FQNNGV. The CDR3 loop is CASSLGGTGTHGSQAFF. In nucleotides, the CDR3 is TGTGCCAGCAGCTTAGGAGGGACAGGTACTCATGGATCCCAAGCTTTCTTT.

In this sample, this clone turned up many times. The rearrangement uses TRBV7-2 and TRBJ2-1; 8 bases map to TRBD2. Germline trimming cut 8 bases from V and 8 bases from J; bases unmatched to any gene: 5. The CDR3 contains 12 residues. Per the germline V gene, CDR1 is SGHTA and CDR2 is FQGNSA. The CDR3 sequence is CASGRGVDEQFF. The CDR3 nucleotides read TGTGCCAGCGGGCGGGGGGTGGATGAGCAGTTCTTC. The full variable domain, completed using reference TRBV7-2 and TRBJ2-1, is GAGVSQSPSNKVTEKGKDVELRCDPISGHTALYWYRQSLGQGLEFLIYFQGNSAPDKSGLPSDRFSAERTGGSVSTLTIQRTQQEDSAVYLCASGRGVDEQFFGPGTRLTVL.

The sample holds many counts of this clone. The rearrangement links TRBV7-2 to TRBJ1-1; TRBD1 is a possible D gene (5 bases). Per the germline V gene, CDR1 is SGHTA and CDR2 is FQGNSA. This CDR3 spans 15 amino acids. V lost 5 bases and J lost 4, with 17 bases in between. The CDR3, as DNA: TGTGCCAGCAGCCATGCTGGGGGGTCCCGCACTGAAGCTTTCTTT. It specifies CASSHAGGSRTEAFF.

This clone was counted at least ten times. This sequence joins TRBV6-1 and TRBJ2-1, with D perhaps being TRBD1 or TRBD2 (5 bases each). The CDR3 consists of 16 residues. V lost 3 bases and J lost 5, with 17 bases in between. CDR1 is MNHNS, CDR2 SASEGT, per germline. CDR3 in DNA: TGTGCCAGCAGTGATTGGGGGTCGCTCGTAAACAATGAGCAGTTCTTC. This encodes CASSDWGSLVNNEQFF.

This clone was detected ten times or more. The chain recombines TRBV20-1 with TRBJ2-7; 7 bases match TRBD1. V lost 7 bases to trimming and J lost 1 base; unmatched junction nucleotides: 4. The CDR3 extends over 12 amino acids. Germline loops: CDR1 DFQATT, CDR2 SNEGSKA (reference sequence). The CDR3, as DNA: TGCAGTGTGACAGGGAGTTCCTACGAGCAGTACTTC. This gives the protein CSVTGSSYEQYF.

This clone was counted ten times or more. This rearrangement joins TRBV19 to TRBJ2-3; tentative D call: TRBD2 (5 bases). This CDR3 spans 14 amino acids. The V end lost 3 bases, the J end lost 0 bases, and 7 bases lay between the germline ends. Germline V gene lookup returns CDR1 LNHDA and CDR2 SQIVND (reference sequence). The CDR3 DNA sequence: TGTGCCAGTAGTATGGGGAGAAGCACAGATACGCAGTATTTT. This sequence encodes CASSMGRSTDTQYF.

V is TRBV4-1 and J is TRBJ2-5; tentatively, D is TRBD1 (5 bases). V was shortened by 0 bases and J by 1 base, with 12 bases between the two germline ends. Germline V gene data show CDR1 as MGHRA and CDR2 as YSYEKL. This CDR3 contains 16 residues. The CDR3 sequence is CASSQDLRGGQETQYF. In DNA, the CDR3 is TGCGCCAGCAGCCAAGATCTAAGGGGCGGCCAAGAGACCCAGTACTTC.

The chain links TRBV5-1 to TRBJ1-3; maybe TRBD1 (5 bases). The CDR3 contains 18 residues. Germline CDR1 reads SGHRS; CDR2 reads YFSETQ. Trimming pared 1 base from V and 1 base from J, leaving 18 bases between. The CDR3 sequence: CASSLSTAGLSSGNTIYF. CDR3 sequence (DNA): TGCGCCAGCAGCTTGTCGACGGCGGGACTGTCGTCTGGAAACACCATATATTTT.

A note on this clone: With a much larger clone just one base away, this may be a read error. The V gene is TRBV5-6, the J gene TRBJ1-1; 12 positions match TRBD1. This CDR3 region has 14 residues. Germline values: CDR1 SGHDT, CDR2 YYEEEE. As DNA, the CDR3 is TGTACCAGCAGCTTGGGGGACAGGGGGCTTGGAGCTTTCTTT. It is translated as CTSSLGDRGLGAFF.

This clone was counted at least ten times. This rearrangement joins TRBV15 to TRBJ1-2; unclear D gene. Germline CDR1 and CDR2: LNHNV and YYDKDF (reference sequence). The CDR3 loop spans 13 amino acids. Between the trimmed V and J ends, which lost 0 bases and 1 base, there was a span of 3 bases. The CDR3 DNA reads as TGTGCCACCAGCAGAGACGGTAACTATGGCTACACCTTC. Translating it yields CATSRDGNYGYTF.

This clone came up many times. The same CDR3 also results from other DNA sequences found in this sample. The rearrangement joins TRBV20-1 to TRBJ1-1; D is possibly TRBD1 (5 bases). V was cut by 2 bases and J by 4 bases, with 11 bases left in between. Germline assignment: CDR1 DFQATT and CDR2 SNEGSKA (reference sequence). The CDR3 length is 13 residues. The CDR3 DNA sequence: TGCAGTGCTAGACCCTGGGGGGGCACTGAAGCTTTCTTT. It encodes CSARPWGGTEAFF.

This clone came up many times. Being one base from a much bigger clone, this may be a read error. Here the CDR3 DNA reads TGTGCCAGCAGTCGACGAGGGGCCTCCTACGAGCAGTACTTC. Its protein is CASSRRGASYEQYF. The chain joins TRBV27 to TRBJ2-7, with D possibly called TRBD1 or TRBD2 (5 bases each). CDR1 MNHEY and CDR2 SMNVEV come from the germline V gene (reference sequence). Trimming shortened V by 5 bases and J by 0 bases, and 11 bases separated the two germline ends. The CDR3 is 14 amino acids.

The V and J genes are TRBV6-2 or TRBV6-3 and TRBJ2-3; tentative D call: TRBD2 (5 bases). CDR1 MNHEY and CDR2 SVGEGT come from the germline V gene. This CDR3 has 11 residues. Trimming stripped 7 bases from V and 12 bases from J, with 14 bases between. CDR3 DNA sequence: TGTGCCAGCATGACTACTGGTACACAGTATTTT. It codes for CASMTTGTQYF.

This clone appeared many times. CDR3 amino acids: CAGDSDIRGEQYF. The DNA of the CDR3 is TGTGCCGGGGACAGCGATATACGTGGCGAGCAGTACTTC. J is TRBJ2-7 and V is TRBV30, with 7 bases aligning to TRBD1. V lost 8 bases to trimming and J lost 6 bases; unmatched junction nucleotides: 13. The CDR3 runs 13 residues. Germline V gene data show CDR1 as GTSNPN and CDR2 as SVGIG (reference sequence). Full variable domain (remainder filled in from reference TRBV30 and TRBJ2-7): SQTIHQWPATLVQPVGSPLSLECTVEGTSNPNLYWYRQAAGRGLQLLFYSVGIGQISSEVPQNLSASRPQDRQFILSSKKLLLSDSGFYLCAGDSDIRGEQYFGPGTRLTVT.

This clone was detected many times. The CDR3 here is CASSSLAGGPYEQYF. DNA for the CDR3: TGTGCCAGCAGCTCGTTGGCGGGGGGGCCTTACGAGCAGTACTTC. The V call is TRBV7-2, the J call TRBJ2-7, with TRBD2 identical over 9 bases. Trimming cost V 4 bases and J 4 bases; bases outside gene matches: 8. Per germline, CDR1 SGHTA and CDR2 FQGNSA. The CDR3 consists of 15 residues.

This clone has at least ten counts. The CDR3, as DNA: TGTGCCAGCACCGAACGGGACGTAAACTATGGCTACACCTTC. This codes for CASTERDVNYGYTF. The V gene is TRBV12-3 or TRBV12-4, the J gene TRBJ1-2; tentative D call: TRBD1 (5 bases). The CDR3 extends over 14 amino acids. V gave up 7 bases and J gave up 2 bases, with 14 bases separating them.